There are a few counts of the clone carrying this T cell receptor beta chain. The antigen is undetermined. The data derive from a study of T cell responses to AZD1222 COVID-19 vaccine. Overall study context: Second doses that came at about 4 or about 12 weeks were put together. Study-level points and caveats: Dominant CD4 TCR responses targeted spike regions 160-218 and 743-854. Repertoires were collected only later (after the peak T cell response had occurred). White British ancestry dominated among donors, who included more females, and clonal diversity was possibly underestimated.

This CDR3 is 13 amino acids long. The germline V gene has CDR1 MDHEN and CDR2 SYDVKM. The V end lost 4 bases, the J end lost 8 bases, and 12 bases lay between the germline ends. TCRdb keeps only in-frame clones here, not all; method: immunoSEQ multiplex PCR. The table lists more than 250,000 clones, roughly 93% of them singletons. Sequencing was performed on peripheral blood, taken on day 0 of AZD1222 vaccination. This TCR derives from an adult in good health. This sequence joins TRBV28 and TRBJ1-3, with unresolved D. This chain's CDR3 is CASSSLPGDTIYF. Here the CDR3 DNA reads TGTGCCAGCAGTTCCTTACCGGGAGACACCATATATTTT.